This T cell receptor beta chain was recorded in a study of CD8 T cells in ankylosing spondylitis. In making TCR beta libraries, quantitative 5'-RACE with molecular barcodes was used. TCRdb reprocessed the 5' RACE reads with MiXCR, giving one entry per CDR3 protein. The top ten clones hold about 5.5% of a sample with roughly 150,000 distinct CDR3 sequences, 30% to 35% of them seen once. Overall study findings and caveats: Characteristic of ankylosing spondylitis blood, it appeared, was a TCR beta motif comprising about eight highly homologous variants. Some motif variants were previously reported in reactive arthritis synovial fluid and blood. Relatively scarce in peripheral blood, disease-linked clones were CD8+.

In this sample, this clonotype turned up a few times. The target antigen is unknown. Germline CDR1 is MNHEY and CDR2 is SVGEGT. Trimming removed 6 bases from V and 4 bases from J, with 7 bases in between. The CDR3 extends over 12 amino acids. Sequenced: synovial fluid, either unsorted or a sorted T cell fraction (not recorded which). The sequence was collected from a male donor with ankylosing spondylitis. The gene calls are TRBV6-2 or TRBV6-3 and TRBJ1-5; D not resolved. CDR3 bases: TGTGCCAGCAGCTACCGGAATCAGCCCCAGCATTTT. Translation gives CASSYRNQPQHF.